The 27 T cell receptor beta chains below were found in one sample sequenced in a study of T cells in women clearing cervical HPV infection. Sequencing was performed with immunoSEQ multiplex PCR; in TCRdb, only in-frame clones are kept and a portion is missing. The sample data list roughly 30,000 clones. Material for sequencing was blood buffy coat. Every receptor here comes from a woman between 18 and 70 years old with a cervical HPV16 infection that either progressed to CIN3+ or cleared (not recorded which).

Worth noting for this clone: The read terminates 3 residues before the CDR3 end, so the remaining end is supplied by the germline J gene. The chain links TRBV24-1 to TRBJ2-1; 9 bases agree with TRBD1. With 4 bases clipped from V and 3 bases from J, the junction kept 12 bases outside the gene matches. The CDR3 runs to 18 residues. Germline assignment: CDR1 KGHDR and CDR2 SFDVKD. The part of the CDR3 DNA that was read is TGTGCCACCAGTGACTCTACTACAGGGGGCAGGGGCTACAATGAG. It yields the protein CATSDSTTGGRGYNE. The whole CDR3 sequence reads CATSDSTTGGRGYNEQFF.

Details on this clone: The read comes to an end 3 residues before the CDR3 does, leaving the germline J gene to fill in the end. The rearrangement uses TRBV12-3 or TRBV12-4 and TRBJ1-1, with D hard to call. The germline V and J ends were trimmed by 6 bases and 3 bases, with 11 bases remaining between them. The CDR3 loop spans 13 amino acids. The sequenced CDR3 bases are TGTGCCAGCAGGTATACCGGTTACACTGAA. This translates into CASRYTGYTE. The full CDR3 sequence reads CASRYTGYTEAFF.

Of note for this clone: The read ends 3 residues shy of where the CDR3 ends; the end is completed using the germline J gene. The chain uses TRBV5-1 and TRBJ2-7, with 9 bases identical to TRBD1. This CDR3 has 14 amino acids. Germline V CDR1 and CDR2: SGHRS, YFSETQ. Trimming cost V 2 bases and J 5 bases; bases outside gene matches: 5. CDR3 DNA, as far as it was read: TGCGCCAGCAGCTTAAGGACAGGGGTCCACGAG. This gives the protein CASSLRTGVHE. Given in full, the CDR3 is CASSLRTGVHEQYF. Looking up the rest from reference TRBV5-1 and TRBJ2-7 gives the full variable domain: KAGVTQTPRYLIKTRGQQVTLSCSPISGHRSVSWYQQTPGQGLQFLFEYFSETQRNKGNFPGRFSGRQFSNSRSEMNVSTLELGDSALYLCASSLRTGVHEQYFGPGTRLTVT.

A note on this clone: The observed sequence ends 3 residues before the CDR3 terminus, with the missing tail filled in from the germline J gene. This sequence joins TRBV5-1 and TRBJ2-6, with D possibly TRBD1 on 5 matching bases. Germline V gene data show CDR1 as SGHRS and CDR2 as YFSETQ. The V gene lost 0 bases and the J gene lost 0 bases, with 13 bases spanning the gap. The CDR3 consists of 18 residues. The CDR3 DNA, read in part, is TGCGCCAGCAGCTTGGTTCAGGGCGAGAGCTCTGGGGCCAACGTC. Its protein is CASSLVQGESSGANV. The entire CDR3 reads CASSLVQGESSGANVLTF.

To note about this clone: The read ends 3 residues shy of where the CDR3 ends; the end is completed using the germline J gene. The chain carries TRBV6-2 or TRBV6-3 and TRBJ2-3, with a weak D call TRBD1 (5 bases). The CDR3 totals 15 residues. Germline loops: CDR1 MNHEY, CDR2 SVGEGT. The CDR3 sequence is CASRSTLRGHQPQYF. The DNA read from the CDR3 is TGTGCCAGCAGATCGACATTACGCGGACATCAGCCG.

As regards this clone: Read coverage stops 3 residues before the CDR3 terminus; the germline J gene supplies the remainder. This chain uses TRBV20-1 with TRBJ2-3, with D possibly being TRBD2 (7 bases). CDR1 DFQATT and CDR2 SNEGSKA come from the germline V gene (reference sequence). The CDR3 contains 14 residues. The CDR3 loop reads CSARLGGAQETQYF. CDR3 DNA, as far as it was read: TGCAGTGCTAGGTTAGGGGGGGCGCAAGAGACG.

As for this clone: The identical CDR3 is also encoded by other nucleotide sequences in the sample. Partial CDR3 DNA: TGTGCCAGTAGGGGGGACAGGCACTATGGC. Amino acid sequence: CASRGDRHYG. The CDR3 in full is CASRGDRHYGYTF. This sequence joins TRBV2 and TRBJ1-2; 8 nucleotides match TRBD1. The read terminates 3 residues before the CDR3 end, so the remaining end is supplied by the germline J gene. The germline CDR1 and CDR2 sequences are SNHLY and FYNNEI. The V segment lost 9 bases and the J segment 3 bases; nucleotides outside the gene matches: 6. The CDR3 extends over 13 amino acids.

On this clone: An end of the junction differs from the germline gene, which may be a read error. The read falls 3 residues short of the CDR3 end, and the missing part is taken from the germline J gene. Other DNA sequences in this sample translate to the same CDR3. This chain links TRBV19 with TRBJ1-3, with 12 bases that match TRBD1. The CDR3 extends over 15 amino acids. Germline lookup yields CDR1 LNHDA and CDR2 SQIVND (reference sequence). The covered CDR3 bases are TGTGCCAGTAGTGGGACAGGGGGCGCGGGGAACACG. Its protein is CASSGTGGAGNT. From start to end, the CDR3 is CASSGTGGAGNTIYF.

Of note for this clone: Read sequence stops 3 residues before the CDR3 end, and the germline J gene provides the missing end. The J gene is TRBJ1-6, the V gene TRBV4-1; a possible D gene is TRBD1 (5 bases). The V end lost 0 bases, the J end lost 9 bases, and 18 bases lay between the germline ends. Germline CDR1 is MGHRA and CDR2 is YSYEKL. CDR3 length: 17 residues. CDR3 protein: CASSQDAGVGFTSPLHF. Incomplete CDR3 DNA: TGCGCCAGCAGCCAAGACGCGGGGGTAGGGTTCACTTCACCC.

The CDR3 is CASSLGLALETQYF. Incomplete CDR3 DNA: TGTGCCAGCAGCTTGGGACTAGCGTTGGAGACC. The chain employs TRBV11-1 and TRBJ2-5; TRBD2 matches at 10 bases. The read halts 3 residues ahead of the CDR3 end, with the missing end drawn from the germline J gene. The CDR3 contains 14 residues. Germline trimming cut 3 bases from V and 5 bases from J; bases unmatched to any gene: 3. Germline CDR1 is SGHAT and CDR2 is FQDESV (reference sequence).

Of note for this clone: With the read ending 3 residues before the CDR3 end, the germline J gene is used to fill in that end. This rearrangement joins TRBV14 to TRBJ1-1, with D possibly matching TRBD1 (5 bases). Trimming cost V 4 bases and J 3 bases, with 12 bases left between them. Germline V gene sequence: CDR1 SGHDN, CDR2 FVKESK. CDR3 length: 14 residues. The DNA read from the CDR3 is TGTGCCAGCAGCCGGGGACTTGGCTACACTGAA. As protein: CASSRGLGYTE. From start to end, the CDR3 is CASSRGLGYTEAFF.

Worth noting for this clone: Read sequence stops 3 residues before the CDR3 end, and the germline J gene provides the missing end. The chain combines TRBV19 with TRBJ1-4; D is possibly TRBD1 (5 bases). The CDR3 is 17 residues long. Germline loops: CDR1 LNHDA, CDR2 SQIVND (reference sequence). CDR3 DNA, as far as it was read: TGTGCCAGTAGTAATCCCACACAGGTGTCCTGGACCAACGTA. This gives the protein CASSNPTQVSWTNV. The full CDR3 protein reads CASSNPTQVSWTNVLFF.

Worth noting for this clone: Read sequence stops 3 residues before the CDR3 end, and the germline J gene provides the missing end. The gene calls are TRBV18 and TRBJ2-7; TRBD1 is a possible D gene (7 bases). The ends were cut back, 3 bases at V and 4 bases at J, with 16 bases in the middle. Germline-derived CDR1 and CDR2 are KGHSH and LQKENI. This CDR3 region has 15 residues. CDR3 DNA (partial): TGTGCCAGCTCACCCCTTGCGGGACAGTCGTACGAG. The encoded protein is CASSPLAGQSYE. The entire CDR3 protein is CASSPLAGQSYEQYF.

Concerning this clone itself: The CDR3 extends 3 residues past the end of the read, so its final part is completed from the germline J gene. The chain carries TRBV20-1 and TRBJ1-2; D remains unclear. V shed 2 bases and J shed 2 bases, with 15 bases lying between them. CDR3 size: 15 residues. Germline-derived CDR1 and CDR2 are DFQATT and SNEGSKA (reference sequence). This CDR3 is CSARSGPYRNYGYTF. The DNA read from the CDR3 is TGCAGTGCTAGAAGTGGGCCGTACCGAAACTATGGC.

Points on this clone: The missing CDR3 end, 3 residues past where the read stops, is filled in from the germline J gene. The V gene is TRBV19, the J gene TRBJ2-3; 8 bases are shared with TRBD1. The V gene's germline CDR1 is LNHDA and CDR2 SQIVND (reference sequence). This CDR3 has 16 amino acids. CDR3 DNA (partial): TGTGCCAGTAGTCTCTCCCCAGGGGGCAAGGGTCAGCCG. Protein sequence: CASSLSPGGKGQP. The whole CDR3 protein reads CASSLSPGGKGQPQYF. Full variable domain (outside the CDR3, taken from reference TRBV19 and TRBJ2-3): DGGITQSPKYLFRKEGQNVTLSCEQNLNHDAMYWYRQDPGQGLRLIYYSQIVNDFQKGDIAEGYSVSREKKESFPLTVTSAQKNPTAFYLCASSLSPGGKGQPQYFGPGTRLTVL.

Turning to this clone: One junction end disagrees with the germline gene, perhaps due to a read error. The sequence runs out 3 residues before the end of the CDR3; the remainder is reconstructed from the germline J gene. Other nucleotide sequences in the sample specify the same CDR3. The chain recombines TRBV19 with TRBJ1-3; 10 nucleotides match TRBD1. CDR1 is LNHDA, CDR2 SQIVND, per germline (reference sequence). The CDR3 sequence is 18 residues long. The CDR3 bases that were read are TGTGCCAGCCGGGCACCGGACAGGGGGACGGTGGCTGGAAACACT. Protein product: CASRAPDRGTVAGNT. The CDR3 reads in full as CASRAPDRGTVAGNTIYF. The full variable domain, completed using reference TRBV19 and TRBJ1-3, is DGGITQSPKYLFRKEGQNVTLSCEQNLNHDAMYWYRQDPGQGLRLIYYSQIVNDFQKGDIAEGYSVSREKKESFPLTVTSAQKNPTAFYLCASRAPDRGTVAGNTIYFGEGSWLTVV.

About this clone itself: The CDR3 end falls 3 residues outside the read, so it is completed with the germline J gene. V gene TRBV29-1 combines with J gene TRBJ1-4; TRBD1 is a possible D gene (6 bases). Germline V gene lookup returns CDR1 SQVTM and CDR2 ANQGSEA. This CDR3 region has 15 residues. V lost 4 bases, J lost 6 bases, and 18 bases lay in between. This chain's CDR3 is CSVVRHQGPDEKLFF. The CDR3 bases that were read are TGCAGCGTTGTTCGGCATCAGGGGCCCGATGAAAAA.

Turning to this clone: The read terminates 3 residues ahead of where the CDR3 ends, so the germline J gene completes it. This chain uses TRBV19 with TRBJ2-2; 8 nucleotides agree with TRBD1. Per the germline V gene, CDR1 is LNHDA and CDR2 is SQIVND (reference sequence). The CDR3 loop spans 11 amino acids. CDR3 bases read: TGTGCCAGTAGTCGCGACAGGGGG. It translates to CASSRDRG. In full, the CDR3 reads CASSRDRGLFF. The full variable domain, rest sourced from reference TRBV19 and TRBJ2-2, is DGGITQSPKYLFRKEGQNVTLSCEQNLNHDAMYWYRQDPGQGLRLIYYSQIVNDFQKGDIAEGYSVSREKKESFPLTVTSAQKNPTAFYLCASSRDRGLFFGEGSRLTVL.

The CDR3 loop reads CASSNPILAKNIQYF. CDR3 bases read: TGTGCCAGTAGTAATCCTATACTAGCCAAAAACATT. This chain connects TRBV19 to TRBJ2-4; D is undetermined. The read ends 3 residues before the CDR3 terminus; that terminus is restored from the germline J gene. V was cut by 4 bases and J by 0 bases, with 10 bases left in between. Germline CDR1 LNHDA, CDR2 SQIVND (reference sequence). The CDR3 is 15 residues long.

CDR3 bases read: TGCGCCAGCAGTCGGGACAGGCGACGACCAACTAATGAAAAA. This gives the protein CASSRDRRRPTNEK. The whole CDR3 is CASSRDRRRPTNEKLFF. The genes are TRBV5-1 and TRBJ1-4; 8 bases fit TRBD1. The read falls 3 residues short of the CDR3 end, and the missing part is taken from the germline J gene. Germline trimming cut 5 bases from V and 0 bases from J; bases unmatched to any gene: 9. Germline V CDR1 and CDR2: SGHRS, YFSETQ. This CDR3 comprises 17 residues.

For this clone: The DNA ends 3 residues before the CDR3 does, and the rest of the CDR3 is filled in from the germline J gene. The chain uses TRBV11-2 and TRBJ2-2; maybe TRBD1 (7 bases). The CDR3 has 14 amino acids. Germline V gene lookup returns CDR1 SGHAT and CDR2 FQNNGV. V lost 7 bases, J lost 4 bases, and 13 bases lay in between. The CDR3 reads CASNRGGVTGELFF. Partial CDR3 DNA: TGTGCCAGCAACAGGGGAGGTGTCACCGGGGAG.

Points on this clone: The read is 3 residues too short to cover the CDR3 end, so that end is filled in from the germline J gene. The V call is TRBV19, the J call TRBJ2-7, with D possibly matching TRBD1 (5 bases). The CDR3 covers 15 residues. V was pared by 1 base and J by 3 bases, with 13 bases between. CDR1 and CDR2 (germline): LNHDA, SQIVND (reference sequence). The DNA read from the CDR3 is TGTGCCAGTAGTATAGGTGCAGGGATTTACTACGAG. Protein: CASSIGAGIYYE. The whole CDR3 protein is CASSIGAGIYYEQYF.

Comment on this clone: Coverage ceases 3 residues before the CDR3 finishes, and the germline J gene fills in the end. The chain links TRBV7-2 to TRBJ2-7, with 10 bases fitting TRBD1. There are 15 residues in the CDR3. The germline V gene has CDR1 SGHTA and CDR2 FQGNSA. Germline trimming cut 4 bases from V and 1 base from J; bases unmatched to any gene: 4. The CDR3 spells CASSSLGQGSYEQYF. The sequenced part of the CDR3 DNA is TGTGCCAGCAGCTCATTGGGACAGGGGTCCTACGAG.

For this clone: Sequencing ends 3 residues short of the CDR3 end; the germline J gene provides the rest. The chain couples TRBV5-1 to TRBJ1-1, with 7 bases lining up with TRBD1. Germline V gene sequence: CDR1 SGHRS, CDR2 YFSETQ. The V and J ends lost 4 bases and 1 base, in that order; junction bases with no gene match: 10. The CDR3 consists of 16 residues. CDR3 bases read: TGCGCCAGCAGCGCCGGGACAGTTGAACGGAACACTGAA. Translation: CASSAGTVERNTE. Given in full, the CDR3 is CASSAGTVERNTEAFF.

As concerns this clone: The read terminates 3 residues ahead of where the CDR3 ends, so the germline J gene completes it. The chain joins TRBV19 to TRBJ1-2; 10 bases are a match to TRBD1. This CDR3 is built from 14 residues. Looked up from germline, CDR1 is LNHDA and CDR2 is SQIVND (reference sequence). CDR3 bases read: TGTGCCAGTAGTCCAGGGACAGGGGTGACCCTC. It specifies CASSPGTGVTL. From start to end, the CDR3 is CASSPGTGVTLYTF.

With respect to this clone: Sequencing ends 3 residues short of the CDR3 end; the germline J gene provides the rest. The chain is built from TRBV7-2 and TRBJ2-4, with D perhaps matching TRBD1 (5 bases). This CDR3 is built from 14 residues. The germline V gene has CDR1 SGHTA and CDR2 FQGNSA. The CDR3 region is CASSLGGRSFGQYF. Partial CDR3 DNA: TGTGCCAGCAGCTTAGGGGGCAGGTCCTTTGGT.

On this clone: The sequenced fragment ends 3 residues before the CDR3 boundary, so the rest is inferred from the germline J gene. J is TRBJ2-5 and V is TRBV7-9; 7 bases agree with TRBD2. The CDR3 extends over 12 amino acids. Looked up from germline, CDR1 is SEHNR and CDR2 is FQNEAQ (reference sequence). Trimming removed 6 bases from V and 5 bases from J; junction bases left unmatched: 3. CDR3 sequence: CASRGLGETQYF. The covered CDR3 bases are TGTGCCAGCAGAGGACTAGGGGAGACC.